The next 9 T cell receptor beta chains were all read from a single sample in a study of a mutant IDH1 vaccine in newly diagnosed glioma. Documented time point: baseline, week 1 (first vaccination visit). The treatment: pre-vaccination baseline after standard-of-care therapy. Sequenced by immunoSEQ multiplex PCR; TCRdb stores in-frame clones only, minus some. Here the sample spans about 15,000 clones, 85% to 90% being singletons. The input for sequencing was PBMCs, taken from a glioma patient treated with radiotherapy, temozolomide or both. All receptors come from a woman aged 40-49 years with glioma. Some clones in this sample may be carry-over from other donors' samples.

The chain recombines TRBV9 with TRBJ2-5; D gene ambiguous. Germline-derived CDR1 and CDR2 are SGDLS and YYNGEE. V dropped 0 bases and J dropped 5 bases, with 5 bases sitting between them. The CDR3 has 12 amino acids. CDR3 protein: CASSVGAETQYF. The CDR3 region has the DNA TGTGCCAGCAGCGTAGGAGCGGAGACCCAGTACTTC.

The chain links TRBV5-6 to TRBJ2-1; unclear D gene. The length of the CDR3 is 14 residues. Germline CDR1 and CDR2: SGHDT and YYEEEE. V lost 0 bases, J lost 3 bases, and 7 bases lay in between. The CDR3 bases are TGTGCCAGCAGCTTGGTTGGGGTCTACAATGAGCAGTTCTTC. Protein product: CASSLVGVYNEQFF.

The chain recombines TRBV6-5 with TRBJ2-3; TRBD2 matches 7 bases. Germline V gives CDR1 MNHEY, CDR2 SVGAGI. With V trimmed by 7 bases and J by 2 bases, 6 bases remained unmatched. The CDR3 contains 14 residues. The CDR3 here is CASKTTSTTDTQYF. CDR3 bases: TGTGCCAGCAAGACGACTAGCACCACAGATACGCAGTATTTT.

This clone came up once. The chain employs TRBV10-2 and TRBJ1-6; no definite D call. Germline-derived CDR1 and CDR2 are WSHSY and SAAADI. V was shortened by 5 bases and J by 10 bases, with 12 bases between the two germline ends. This CDR3 spans 13 amino acids. CDR3 in amino acids: CASSSGRKSPLHF. The CDR3 nucleotides read TGCGCCAGCAGTTCTGGACGTAAATCACCCCTCCACTTT.

The chain combines TRBV28 with TRBJ1-5; D unclear. V was cut by 1 base and J by 0 bases, with 13 bases left in between. The CDR3 contains 17 residues. The germline gives CDR1 MDHEN, CDR2 SYDVKM. The CDR3 coding sequence is TGTGCCAGCAGTTTATCTTTGGGTACCTATAGCAATCAGCCCCAGCATTTT. Amino acids: CASSLSLGTYSNQPQHF.

The V call is TRBV6-5, the J call TRBJ1-3; 9 bases line up with TRBD1. Germline V gives CDR1 MNHEY, CDR2 SVGAGI. Trimming cost V 2 bases and J 5 bases; bases outside gene matches: 4. The length of the CDR3 is 15 residues. CDR3 amino acids: CASSYTGQGRNTIYF. CDR3 sequence (DNA): TGTGCCAGCAGTTACACGGGACAGGGCCGAAACACCATATATTTT.

The chain couples TRBV28 to TRBJ1-3; possibly TRBD1 for D (5 bases). Germline-derived CDR1 and CDR2 are MDHEN and SYDVKM. This CDR3 contains 13 residues. V gave up 8 bases and J gave up 8 bases, with 16 bases separating them. CDR3 region: CASFSSGDYTIYF. The CDR3, as DNA: TGTGCCAGCTTTTCCTCGGGGGACTACACCATATATTTT.

The chain carries TRBV18 and TRBJ1-4, with a tentative D call TRBD1 (5 bases). The CDR3 has 13 amino acids. The V end lost 2 bases, the J end lost 7 bases, and 8 bases lay between the germline ends. The germline V gene encodes CDR1 KGHSH and CDR2 LQKENI. The CDR3 DNA follows: TGTGCCAGCTCACCAGGGACCGGTGAAAAACTGTTTTTT. Protein product: CASSPGTGEKLFF.

This chain joins TRBV5-1 and TRBJ1-1, with D possibly TRBD1 on 6 matching bases. V was trimmed by 4 bases and J by 2 bases, leaving 18 bases between them. In germline, CDR1 is SGHRS, CDR2 YFSETQ. The CDR3 totals 16 residues. The CDR3 sequence: CASSLMGGGRNTEAFF. CDR3 DNA sequence: TGCGCCAGCAGCCTCATGGGCGGGGGCCGCAACACTGAAGCTTTCTTT. The variable domain in full, with the rest retrieved from reference TRBV5-1 and TRBJ1-1, is KAGVTQTPRYLIKTRGQQVTLSCSPISGHRSVSWYQQTPGQGLQFLFEYFSETQRNKGNFPGRFSGRQFSNSRSEMNVSTLELGDSALYLCASSLMGGGRNTEAFFGQGTRLTVV.